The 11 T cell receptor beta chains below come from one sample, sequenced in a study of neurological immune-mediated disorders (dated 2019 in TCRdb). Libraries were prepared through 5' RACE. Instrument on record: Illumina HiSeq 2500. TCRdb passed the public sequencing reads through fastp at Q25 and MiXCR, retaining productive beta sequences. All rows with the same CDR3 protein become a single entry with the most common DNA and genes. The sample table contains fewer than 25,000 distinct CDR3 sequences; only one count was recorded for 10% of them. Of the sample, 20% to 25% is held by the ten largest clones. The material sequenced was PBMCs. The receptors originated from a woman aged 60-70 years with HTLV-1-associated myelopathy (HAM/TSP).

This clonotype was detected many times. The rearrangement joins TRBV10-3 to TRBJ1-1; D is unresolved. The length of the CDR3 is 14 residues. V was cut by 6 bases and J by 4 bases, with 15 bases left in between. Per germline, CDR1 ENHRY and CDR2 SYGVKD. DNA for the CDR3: TGTGCCATCAGGACTCGCTTTGGAAGCACTGAAGCTTTCTTT. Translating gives CAIRTRFGSTEAFF.

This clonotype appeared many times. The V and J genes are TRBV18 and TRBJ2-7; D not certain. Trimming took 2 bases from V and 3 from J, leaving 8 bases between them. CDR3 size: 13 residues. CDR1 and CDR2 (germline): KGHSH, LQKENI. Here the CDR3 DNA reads TGTGCCAGCTCACCAGCCCGTTACTACGAGCAGTACTTC. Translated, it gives CASSPARYYEQYF.

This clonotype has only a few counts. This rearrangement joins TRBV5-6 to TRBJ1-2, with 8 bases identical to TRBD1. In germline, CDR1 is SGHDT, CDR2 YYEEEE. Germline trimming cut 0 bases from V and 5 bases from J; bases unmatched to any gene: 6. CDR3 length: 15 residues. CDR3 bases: TGTGCCAGCAGCTTGGTTGACAGGGGTTGGTATGGCTACACCTTC. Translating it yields CASSLVDRGWYGYTF. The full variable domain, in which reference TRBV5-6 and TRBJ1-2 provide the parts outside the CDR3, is DAGVTQSPTHLIKTRGQQVTLRCSPKSGHDTVSWYQQALGQGPQFIFQYYEEEERQRGNFPDRFSGHQFPNYSSELNVNALLLGDSALYLCASSLVDRGWYGYTFGSGTRLTVV.

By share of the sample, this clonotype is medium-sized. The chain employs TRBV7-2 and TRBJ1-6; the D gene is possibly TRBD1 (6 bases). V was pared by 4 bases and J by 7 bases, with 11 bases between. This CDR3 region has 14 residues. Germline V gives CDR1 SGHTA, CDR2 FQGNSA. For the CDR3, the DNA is TGTGCCAGCAGCTCCCAGACAGGAAATTCACCCCTCCACTTT. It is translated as CASSSQTGNSPLHF.

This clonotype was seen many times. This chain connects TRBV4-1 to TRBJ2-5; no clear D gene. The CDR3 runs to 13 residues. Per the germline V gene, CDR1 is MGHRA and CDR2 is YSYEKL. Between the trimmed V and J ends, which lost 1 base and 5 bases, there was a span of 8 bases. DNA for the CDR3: TGCGCCAGCAGCCAAGGACTGGCTGAGACCCAGTACTTC. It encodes CASSQGLAETQYF.

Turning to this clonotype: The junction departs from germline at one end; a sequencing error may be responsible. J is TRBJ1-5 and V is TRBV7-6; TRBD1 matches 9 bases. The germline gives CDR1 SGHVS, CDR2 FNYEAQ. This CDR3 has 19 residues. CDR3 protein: CASSPRFGQGTGVDQTQHF. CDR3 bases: TGTGCCAGCAGCCCTAGATTCGGACAGGGGACTGGGGTTGATCAGACCCAGCATTTT. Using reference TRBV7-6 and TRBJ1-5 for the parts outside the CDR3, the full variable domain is GAGVSQSPRYKVTKRGQDVALRCDPISGHVSLYWYRQALGQGPEFLTYFNYEAQQDKSGLPNDRFSAERPEGSISTLTIQRTEQRDSAMYRCASSPRFGQGTGVDQTQHFGDGTRLSIL.

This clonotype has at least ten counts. CDR3 nucleotide sequence: TGCAGTGCGACAGGAAGGGTCCACGAGCAGTACTTC. It translates to CSATGRVHEQYF. The genes are TRBV20-1 and TRBJ2-7; a weak D match, TRBD1 (6 bases). CDR3 size: 12 residues. CDR1 is DFQATT and CDR2 is SNEGSKA in the germline V gene (reference sequence). V lost 6 bases to trimming and J lost 5 bases, with 14 bases between them.

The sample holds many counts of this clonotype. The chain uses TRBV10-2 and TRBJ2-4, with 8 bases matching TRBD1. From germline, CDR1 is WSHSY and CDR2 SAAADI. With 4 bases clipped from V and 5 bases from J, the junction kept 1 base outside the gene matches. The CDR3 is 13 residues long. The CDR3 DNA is TGCGCCAGCAGTGTACAGGGGGAAAACATTCAGTACTTC. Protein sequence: CASSVQGENIQYF.

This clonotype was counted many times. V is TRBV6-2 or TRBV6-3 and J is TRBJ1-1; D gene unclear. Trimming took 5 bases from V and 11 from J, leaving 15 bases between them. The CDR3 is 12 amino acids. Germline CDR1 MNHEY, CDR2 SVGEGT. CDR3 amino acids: CASSTSGKYAFF. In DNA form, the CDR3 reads TGTGCCAGCAGTACCTCGGGAAAATACGCTTTCTTT.

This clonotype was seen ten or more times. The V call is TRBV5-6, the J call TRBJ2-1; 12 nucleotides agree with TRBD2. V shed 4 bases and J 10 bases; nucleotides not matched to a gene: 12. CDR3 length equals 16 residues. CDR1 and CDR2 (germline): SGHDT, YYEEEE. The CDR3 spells CASSLTRLAGVYEQFF. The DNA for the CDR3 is TGTGCCAGCAGCCTCACGAGACTAGCGGGGGTATACGAGCAGTTCTTC. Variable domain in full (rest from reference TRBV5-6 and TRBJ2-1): DAGVTQSPTHLIKTRGQQVTLRCSPKSGHDTVSWYQQALGQGPQFIFQYYEEEERQRGNFPDRFSGHQFPNYSSELNVNALLLGDSALYLCASSLTRLAGVYEQFFGPGTRLTVL.

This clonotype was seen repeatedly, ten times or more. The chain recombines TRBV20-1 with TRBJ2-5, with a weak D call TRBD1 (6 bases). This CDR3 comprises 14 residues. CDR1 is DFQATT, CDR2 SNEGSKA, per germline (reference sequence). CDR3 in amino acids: CSVEGDGALETQYF. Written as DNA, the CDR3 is TGCAGCGTAGAGGGGGATGGGGCCTTGGAGACCCAGTACTTC.